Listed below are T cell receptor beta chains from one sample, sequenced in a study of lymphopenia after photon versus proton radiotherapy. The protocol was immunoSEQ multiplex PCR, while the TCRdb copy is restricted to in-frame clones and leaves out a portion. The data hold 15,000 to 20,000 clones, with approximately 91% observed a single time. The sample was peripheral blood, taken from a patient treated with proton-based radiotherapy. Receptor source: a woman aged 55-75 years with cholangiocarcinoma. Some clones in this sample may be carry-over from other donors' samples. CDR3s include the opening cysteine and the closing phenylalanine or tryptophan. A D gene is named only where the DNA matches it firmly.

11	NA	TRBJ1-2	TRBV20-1	CSATDNYGYTF
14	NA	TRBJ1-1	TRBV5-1	CASSLWGRDTEAFF
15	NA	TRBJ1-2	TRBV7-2	CASSLGGVKAYGYTF
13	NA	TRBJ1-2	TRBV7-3	CASRQGLWDGYTF
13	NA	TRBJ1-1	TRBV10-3	CAIRAGVSTEAFF
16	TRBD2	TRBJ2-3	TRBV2	CASSEVLAGPGDTQYF
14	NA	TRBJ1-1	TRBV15	CATSSGTRATEAFF
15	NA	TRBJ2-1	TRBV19	CASRQQGSLYNEQFF
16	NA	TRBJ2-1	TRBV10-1	CASSESGRGPHNEQFF
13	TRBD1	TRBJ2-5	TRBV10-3	CAIRGGQAETQYF
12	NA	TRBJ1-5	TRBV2	CASRGAGEPQHF
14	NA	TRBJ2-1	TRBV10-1	CASSDQRLKREQFF
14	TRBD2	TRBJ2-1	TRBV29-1	CSVGGLEGSEGQFF
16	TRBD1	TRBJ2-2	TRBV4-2	CASSQDGDRGLGELFF
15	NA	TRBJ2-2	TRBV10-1	CASSLGGRKSGELFF
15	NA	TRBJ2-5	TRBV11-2	CASSASRQVQETQYF
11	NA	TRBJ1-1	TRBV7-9	CASSLVVEAFF
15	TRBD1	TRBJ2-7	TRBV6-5	CASSYNRQGASEQYF
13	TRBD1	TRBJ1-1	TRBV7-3	CASSINGQAEAFF
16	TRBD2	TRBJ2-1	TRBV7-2	CASSFVAGFVRDEQFF
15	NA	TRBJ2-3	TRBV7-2	CASSPDGTSTDTQYF
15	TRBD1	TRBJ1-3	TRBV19	CASSPNRGLGNTIYF
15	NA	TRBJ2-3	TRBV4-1	CASSPGPQDTDTQYF
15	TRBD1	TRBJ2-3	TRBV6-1	CASSGTGGASDTQYF
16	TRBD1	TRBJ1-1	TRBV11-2	CASSSPGTGVNTEAFF
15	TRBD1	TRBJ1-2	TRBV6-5	CASSPISGTGFGYTF
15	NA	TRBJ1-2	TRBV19	CASSIGLGAAYGYTF
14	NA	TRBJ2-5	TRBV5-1	CASRNSGEGETQYF
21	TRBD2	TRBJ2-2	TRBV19	CASSRQGVGLAGGGDTGELFF
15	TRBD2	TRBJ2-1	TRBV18	CASSPDRGGEGEQFF
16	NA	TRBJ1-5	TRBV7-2	CASSPGSGWSNQPQHF
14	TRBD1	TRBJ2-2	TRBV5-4	CASSKDRGAGELFF
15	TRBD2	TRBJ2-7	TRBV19	CASSISGGPSYEQYF
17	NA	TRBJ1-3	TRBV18	CASSPTEHGTSGNTIYF
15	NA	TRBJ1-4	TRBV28	CASSFRWATNEKLFF
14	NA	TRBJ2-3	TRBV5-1	CASSPLRGTDTQYF
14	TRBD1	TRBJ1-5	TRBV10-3	CAISGTGSDQPQHF
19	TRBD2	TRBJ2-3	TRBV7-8	CASSLVLTGTSGNADTQYF
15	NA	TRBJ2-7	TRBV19	CASSISASRSYEQYF
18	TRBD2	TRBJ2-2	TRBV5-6	CASSFSPGLAGVTGELFF
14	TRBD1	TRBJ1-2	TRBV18	CASSRDRGSEGYTF
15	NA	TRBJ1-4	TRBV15	CATSRVWAPGEKLFF
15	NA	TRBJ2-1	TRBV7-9	CASSPRRGSYNEQFF
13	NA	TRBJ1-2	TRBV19	CASSIGGPYGYTF
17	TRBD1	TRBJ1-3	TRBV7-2	CASSVREGAGWGNTIYF
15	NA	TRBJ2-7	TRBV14	CASSQGRRTTYEQYF
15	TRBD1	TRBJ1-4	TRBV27	CASSLNGDSVPKLFF
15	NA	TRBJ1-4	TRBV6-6	CASSSRNSIEEGLFF
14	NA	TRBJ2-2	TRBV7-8	CASSSRHESGELFF
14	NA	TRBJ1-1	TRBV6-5	CASSYSGGLTEAFF
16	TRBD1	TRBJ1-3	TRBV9	CASSVGQGRTGNTIYF
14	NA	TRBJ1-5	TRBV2	CASSERSADQPQHF
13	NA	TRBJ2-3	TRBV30	CAWSPRDTDTQYF
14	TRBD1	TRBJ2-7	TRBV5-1	CASRLTGDSYEQYF
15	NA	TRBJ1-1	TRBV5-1	CASRLGAVVNTEAFF
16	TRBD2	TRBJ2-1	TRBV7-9	CASSPALAGVLNEQFF